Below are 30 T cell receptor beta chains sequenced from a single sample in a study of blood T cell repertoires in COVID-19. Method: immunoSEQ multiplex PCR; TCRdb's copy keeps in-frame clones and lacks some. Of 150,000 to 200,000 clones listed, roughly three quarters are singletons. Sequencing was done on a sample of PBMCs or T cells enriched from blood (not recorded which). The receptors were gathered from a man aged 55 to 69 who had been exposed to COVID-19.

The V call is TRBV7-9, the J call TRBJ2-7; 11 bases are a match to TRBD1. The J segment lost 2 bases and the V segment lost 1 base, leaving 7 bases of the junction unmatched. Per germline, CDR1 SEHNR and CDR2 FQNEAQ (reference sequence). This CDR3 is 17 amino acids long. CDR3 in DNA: TGTGCCAGCAGCTTAGGACCCCGGGACAGGGGGACCTACGAGCAGTACTTC. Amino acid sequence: CASSLGPRDRGTYEQYF.

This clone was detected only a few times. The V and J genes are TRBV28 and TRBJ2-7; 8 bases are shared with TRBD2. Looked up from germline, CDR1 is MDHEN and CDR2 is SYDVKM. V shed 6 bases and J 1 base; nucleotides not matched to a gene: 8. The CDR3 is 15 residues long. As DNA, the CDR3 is TGTGCCAGCAGCCCGGGGGGGGTGATGTCCTACGAGCAGTACTTC. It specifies CASSPGGVMSYEQYF.

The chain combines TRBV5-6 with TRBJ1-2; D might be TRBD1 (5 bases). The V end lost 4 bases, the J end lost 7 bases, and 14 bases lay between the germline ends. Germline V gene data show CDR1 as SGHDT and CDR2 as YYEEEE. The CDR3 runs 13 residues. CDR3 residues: CASSPIGGGGYTF. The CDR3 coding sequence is TGTGCCAGCAGCCCGATTGGGGGGGGTGGCTACACCTTC.

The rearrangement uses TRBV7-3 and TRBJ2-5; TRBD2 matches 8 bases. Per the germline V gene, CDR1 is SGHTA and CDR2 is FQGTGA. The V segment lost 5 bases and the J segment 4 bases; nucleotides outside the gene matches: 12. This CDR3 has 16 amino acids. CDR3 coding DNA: TGTGCCAGCAGCCCCGGGGGTAGCGGGATGGGAGAGACCCAGTACTTC. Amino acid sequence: CASSPGGSGMGETQYF.

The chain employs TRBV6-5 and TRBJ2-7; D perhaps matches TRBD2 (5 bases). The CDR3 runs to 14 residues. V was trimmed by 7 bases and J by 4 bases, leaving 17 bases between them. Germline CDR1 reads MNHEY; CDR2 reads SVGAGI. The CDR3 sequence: CASKPPGGLYEQYF. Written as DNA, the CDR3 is TGTGCCAGCAAACCCCCTGGCGGACTTTACGAGCAGTACTTC.

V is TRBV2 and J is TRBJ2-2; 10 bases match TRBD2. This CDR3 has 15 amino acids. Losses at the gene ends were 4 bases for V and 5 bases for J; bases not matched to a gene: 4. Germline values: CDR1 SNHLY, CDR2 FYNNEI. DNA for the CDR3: TGTGCCAGCAGTGGGGCTAGCGGGAGTACCGGGGAGCTGTTTTTT. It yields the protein CASSGASGSTGELFF.

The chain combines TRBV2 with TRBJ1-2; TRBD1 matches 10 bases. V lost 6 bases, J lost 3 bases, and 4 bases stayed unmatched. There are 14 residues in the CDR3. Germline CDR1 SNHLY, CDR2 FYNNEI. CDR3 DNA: TGTGCCAGCAGGGAGACAGGGGGCTACTATGGCTACACCTTC. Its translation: CASRETGGYYGYTF. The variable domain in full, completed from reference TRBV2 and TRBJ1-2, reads EPEVTQTPSHQVTQMGQEVILRCVPISNHLYFYWYRQILGQKVEFLVSFYNNEISEKSEIFDDQFSVERPDGSNFTLKIRSTKLEDSAMYFCASRETGGYYGYTFGSGTRLTVV.

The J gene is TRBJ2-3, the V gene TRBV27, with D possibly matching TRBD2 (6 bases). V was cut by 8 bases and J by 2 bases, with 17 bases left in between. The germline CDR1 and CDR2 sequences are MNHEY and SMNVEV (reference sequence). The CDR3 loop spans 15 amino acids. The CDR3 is CASRDSHVFTDTQYF. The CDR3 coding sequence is TGTGCCAGCCGGGACTCCCATGTATTCACAGATACGCAGTATTTT.

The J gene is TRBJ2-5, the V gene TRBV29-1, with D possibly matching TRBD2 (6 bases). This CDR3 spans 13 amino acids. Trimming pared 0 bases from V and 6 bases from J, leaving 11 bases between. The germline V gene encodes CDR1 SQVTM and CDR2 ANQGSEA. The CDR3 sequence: CSVEELGGKTQYF. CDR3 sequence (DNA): TGCAGCGTTGAAGAACTGGGCGGGAAGACCCAGTACTTC. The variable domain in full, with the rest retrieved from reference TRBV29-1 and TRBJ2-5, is SAVISQKPSRDICQRGTSLTIQCQVDSQVTMMFWYRQQPGQSLTLIATANQGSEATYESGFVIDKFPISRPNLTFSTLTVSNMSPEDSSIYLCSVEELGGKTQYFGPGTRLLVL.

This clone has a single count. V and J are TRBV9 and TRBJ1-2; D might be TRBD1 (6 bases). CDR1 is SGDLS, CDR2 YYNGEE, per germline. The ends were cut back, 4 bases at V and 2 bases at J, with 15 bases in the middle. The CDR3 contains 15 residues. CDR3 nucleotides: TGTGCCAGCAGCTTGCGGACAGAGCCCAACTATGGCTACACCTTC. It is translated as CASSLRTEPNYGYTF.

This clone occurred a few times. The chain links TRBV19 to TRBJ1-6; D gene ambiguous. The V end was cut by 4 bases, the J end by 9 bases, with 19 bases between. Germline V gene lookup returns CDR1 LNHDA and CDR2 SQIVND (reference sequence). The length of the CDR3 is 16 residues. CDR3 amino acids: CASSSPPGVRFSPLHF. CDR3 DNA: TGTGCCAGTAGTAGCCCCCCCGGGGTACGATTTTCACCCCTCCACTTT.

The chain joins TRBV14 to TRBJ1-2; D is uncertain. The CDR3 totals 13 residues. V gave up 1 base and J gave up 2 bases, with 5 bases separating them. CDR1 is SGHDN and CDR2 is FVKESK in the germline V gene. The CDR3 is CASSQVQNYGYTF. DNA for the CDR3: TGTGCCAGCAGCCAAGTCCAGAACTATGGCTACACCTTC.

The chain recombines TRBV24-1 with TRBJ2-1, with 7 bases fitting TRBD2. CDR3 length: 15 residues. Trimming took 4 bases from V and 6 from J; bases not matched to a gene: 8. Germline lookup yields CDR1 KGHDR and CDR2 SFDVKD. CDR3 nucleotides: TGTGCCACCAGTGACCCCGGGACTACCGTCAATGAGCAGTTCTTC. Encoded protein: CATSDPGTTVNEQFF.

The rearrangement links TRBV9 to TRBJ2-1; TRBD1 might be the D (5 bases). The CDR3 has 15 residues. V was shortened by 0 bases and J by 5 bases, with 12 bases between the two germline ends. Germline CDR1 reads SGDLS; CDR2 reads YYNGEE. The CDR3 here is CASSVAAGLDNEQFF. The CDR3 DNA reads TGTGCCAGCAGCGTAGCGGCAGGGTTGGACAATGAGCAGTTCTTC.

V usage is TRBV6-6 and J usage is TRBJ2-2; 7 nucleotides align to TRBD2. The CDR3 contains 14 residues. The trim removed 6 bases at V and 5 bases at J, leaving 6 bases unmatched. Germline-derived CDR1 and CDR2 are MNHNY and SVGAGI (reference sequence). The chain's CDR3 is CASRTSVQTGELFF. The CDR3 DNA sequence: TGTGCCAGCAGAACTAGCGTTCAAACCGGGGAGCTGTTTTTT.

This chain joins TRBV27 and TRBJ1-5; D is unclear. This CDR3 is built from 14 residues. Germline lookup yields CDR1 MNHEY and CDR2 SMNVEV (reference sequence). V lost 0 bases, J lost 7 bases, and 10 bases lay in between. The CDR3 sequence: CASSLSPRGQPQHF. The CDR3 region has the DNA TGTGCCAGCAGTTTATCCCCGAGAGGCCAGCCCCAGCATTTT.

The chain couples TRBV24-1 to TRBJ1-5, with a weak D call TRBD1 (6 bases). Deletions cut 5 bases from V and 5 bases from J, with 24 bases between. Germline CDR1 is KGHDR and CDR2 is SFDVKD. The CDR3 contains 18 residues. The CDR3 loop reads CATSASGGGVSSDQPQHF. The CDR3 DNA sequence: TGTGCCACCAGTGCCTCGGGGGGGGGCGTCTCGAGCGATCAGCCCCAGCATTTT.

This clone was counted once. The CDR3 DNA follows: TGCAGTGCTAGTAGGGGGATGGGTAGCAATCAGCCCCAGCATTTT. Amino acids: CSASRGMGSNQPQHF. The genes are TRBV20-1 and TRBJ1-5; TRBD1 is a possible D gene (6 bases). The V end lost 3 bases, the J end lost 0 bases, and 12 bases lay between the germline ends. The CDR3 runs 15 residues. Germline values: CDR1 DFQATT, CDR2 SNEGSKA (reference sequence).

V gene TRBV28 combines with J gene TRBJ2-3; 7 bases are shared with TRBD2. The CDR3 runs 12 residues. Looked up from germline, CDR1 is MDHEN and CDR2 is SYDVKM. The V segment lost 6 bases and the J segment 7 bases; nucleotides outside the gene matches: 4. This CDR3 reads CASSVGGYTQYF. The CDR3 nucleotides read TGTGCCAGCAGCGTGGGGGGGTATACGCAGTATTTT.

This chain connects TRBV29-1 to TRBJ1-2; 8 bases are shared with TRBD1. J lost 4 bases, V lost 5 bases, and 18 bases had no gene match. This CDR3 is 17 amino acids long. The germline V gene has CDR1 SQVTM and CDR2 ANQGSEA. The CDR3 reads CSVRPFGPTGAFYGYTF. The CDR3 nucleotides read TGCAGCGTTCGGCCTTTCGGGCCGACAGGGGCCTTCTATGGCTACACCTTC.

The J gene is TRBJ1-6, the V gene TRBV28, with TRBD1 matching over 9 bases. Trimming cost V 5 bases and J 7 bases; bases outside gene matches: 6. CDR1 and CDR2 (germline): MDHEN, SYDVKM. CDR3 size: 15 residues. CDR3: CASSPETGGNSPLHF. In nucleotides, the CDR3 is TGTGCCAGCAGTCCCGAGACAGGGGGAAATTCACCCCTCCACTTT.

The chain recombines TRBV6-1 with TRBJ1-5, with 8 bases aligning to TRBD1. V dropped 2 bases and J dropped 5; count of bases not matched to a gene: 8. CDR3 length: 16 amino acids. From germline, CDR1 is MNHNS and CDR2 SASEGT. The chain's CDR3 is CASSESTGAPYQPQHF. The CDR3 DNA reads TGTGCCAGCAGTGAATCGACAGGGGCCCCCTATCAGCCCCAGCATTTT.

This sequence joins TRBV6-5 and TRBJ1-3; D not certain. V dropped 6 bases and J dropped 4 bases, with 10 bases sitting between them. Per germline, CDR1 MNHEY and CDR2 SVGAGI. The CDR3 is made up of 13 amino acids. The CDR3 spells CASRLVRGNTIYF. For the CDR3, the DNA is TGTGCCAGCAGATTGGTACGGGGAAACACCATATATTTT.

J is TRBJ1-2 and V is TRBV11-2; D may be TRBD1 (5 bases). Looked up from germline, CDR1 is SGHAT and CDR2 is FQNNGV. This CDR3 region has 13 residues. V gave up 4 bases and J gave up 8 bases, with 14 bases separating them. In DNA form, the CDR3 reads TGTGCCAGCAGCTCGATAGGGGATTGGGGCTACACCTTC. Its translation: CASSSIGDWGYTF.

CDR3 protein: CASSLGTPGLAGGHTGELFF. The CDR3, as DNA: TGCGCCAGCAGCTTGGGGACCCCGGGACTAGCGGGAGGACACACCGGGGAGCTGTTTTTT. The chain has TRBV5-1 and TRBJ2-2; 15 bases fit TRBD2. This CDR3 is built from 20 residues. V dropped 0 bases and J dropped 3; count of bases not matched to a gene: 9. The germline gives CDR1 SGHRS, CDR2 YFSETQ.

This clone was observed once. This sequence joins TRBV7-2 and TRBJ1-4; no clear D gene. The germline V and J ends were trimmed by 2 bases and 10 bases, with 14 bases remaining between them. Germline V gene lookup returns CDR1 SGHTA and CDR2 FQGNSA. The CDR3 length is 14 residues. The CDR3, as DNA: TGTGCCAGCAGCTTAAGGCAGTCTAGCGGAAAACTGTTTTTT. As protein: CASSLRQSSGKLFF.

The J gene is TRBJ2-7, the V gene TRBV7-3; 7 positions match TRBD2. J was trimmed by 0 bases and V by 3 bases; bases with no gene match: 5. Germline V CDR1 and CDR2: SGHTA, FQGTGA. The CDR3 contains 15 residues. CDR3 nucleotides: TGTGCCAGCAGCTTGATAGCGGGTATCTCCTACGAGCAGTACTTC. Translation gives CASSLIAGISYEQYF.

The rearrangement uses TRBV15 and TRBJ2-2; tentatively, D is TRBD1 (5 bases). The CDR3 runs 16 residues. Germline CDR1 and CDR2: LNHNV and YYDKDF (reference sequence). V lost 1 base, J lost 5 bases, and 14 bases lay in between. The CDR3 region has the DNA TGTGCCACCAGCAGAGGGGTGGGCAGGGCAACCGGGGAGCTGTTTTTT. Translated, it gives CATSRGVGRATGELFF.

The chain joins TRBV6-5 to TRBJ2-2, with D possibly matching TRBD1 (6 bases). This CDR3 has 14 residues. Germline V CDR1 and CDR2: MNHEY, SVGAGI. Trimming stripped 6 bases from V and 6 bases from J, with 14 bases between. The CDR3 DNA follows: TGTGCCAGCAGACCGGGACAAGGCGCCGGGGAGCTGTTTTTT. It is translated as CASRPGQGAGELFF.

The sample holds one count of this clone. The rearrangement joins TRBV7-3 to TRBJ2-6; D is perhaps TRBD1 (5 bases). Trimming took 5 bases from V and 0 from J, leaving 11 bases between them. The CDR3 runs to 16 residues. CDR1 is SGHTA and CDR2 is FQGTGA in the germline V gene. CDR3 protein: CASSPTGVSGANVLTF. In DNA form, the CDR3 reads TGTGCCAGCAGCCCTACAGGAGTCTCTGGGGCCAACGTCCTGACTTTC.